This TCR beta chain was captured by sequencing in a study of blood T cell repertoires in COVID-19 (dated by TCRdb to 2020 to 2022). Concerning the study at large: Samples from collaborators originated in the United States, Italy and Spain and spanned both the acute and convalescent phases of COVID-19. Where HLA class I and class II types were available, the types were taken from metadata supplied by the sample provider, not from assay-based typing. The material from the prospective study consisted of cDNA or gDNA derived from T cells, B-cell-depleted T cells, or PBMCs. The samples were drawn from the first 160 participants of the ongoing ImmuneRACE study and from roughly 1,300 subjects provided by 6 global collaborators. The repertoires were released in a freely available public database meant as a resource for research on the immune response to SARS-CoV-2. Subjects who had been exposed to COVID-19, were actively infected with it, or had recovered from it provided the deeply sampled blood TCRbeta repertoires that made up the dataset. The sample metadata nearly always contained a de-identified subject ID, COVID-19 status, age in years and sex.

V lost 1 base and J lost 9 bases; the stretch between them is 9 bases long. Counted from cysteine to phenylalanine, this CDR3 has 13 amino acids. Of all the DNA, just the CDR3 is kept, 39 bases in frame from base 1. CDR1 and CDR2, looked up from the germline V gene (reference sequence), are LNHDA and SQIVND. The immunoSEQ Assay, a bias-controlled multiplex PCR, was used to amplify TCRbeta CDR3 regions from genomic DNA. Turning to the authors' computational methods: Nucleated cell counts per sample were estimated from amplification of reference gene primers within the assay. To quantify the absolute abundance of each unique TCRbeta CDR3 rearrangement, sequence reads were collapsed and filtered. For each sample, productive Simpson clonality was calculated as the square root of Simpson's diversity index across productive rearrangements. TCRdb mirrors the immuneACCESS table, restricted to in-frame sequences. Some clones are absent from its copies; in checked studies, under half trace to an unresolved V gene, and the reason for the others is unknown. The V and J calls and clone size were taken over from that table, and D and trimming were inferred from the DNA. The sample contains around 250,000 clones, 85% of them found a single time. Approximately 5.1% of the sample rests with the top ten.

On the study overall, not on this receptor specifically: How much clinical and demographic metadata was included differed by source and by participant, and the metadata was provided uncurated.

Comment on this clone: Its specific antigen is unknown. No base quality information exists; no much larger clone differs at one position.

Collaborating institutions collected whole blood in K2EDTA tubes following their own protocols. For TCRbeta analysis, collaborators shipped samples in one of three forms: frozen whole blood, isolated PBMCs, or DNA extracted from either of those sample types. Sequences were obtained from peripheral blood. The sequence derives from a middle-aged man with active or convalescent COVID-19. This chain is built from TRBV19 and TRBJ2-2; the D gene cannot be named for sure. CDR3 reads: CASSIAYSRELFF. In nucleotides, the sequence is TGTGCCAGTAGTATAGCCTACAGCAGGGAGCTGTTTTTT.